Reported below is one T cell receptor beta chain. The PCR had 60 Vbeta and 13 Jbeta primers. TCRdb's table, derived via immunoSEQ multiplex PCR, lists solely in-frame clones and lacks some. The sample has approximately 90,000 clones; approximately 80% are singletons. The data were obtained in a study of cytomegalovirus exposure and HLA in healthy donors. V was cut by 1 base and J by 0 bases, with 20 bases left in between. CDR1 SGHKS and CDR2 YYEKEE come from the germline V gene (reference sequence). The CDR3 runs 20 residues. The chain joins TRBV5-5 to TRBJ1-6; D perhaps matches TRBD1 (6 bases). Material: PBMCs. The receptor comes from a man between 25 and 39 years old in good health and CMV-seronegative. CDR3 nucleotides: TGTGCCAGCAGCTTGACTTTATCAAGACAGGCCGACTCCTATAATTCACCCCTCCACTTT. Translated, it gives CASSLTLSRQADSYNSPLHF.